This is a list of T cell receptor beta chains from one sample in a study of control samples from healthy donors and cancer patients. The data were produced by immunoSEQ multiplex PCR, yet TCRdb's version contains in-frame clones alone and is incomplete. The sample shows around 140,000 clones, 75% to 95% of them seen only once. What was sequenced was blood. These TCRs come from a man in his forties or fifties in good health. Each CDR3 is given with its conserved first and last residue. Fields, in order: CDR3 protein, CDR3 DNA, clone size, D gene, V gene, J gene. A D gene is named only where the DNA matches it firmly. Size is stated for part of the rows, as once, few or many counts, or as a class when the clone is expanded.

CDR3 protein: CASSLGAGNGYTF
CDR3 DNA: TGTGCCAGCAGTTTAGGTGCAGGGAATGGCTACACCTTC
clone size: once
D gene: -
V gene: TRBV27
J gene: TRBJ1-2

CDR3 protein: CASSIGSGGPQETQYF
CDR3 DNA: TGTGCCAGTAGTATTGGGAGCGGGGGCCCCCAAGAGACCCAGTACTTC
clone size: few
D gene: TRBD2
V gene: TRBV19
J gene: TRBJ2-5

CDR3 protein: CASERQGPPDTQYF
CDR3 DNA: TGTGCCAGCGAGAGACAAGGTCCCCCAGATACGCAGTATTTT
clone size: -
D gene: -
V gene: TRBV6-5
J gene: TRBJ2-3

CDR3 protein: CASTLGGPGSPLHF
CDR3 DNA: TGCGCCAGCACGCTTGGAGGCCCCGGGTCACCCCTCCACTTT
clone size: -
D gene: -
V gene: TRBV5-1
J gene: TRBJ1-6

CDR3 protein: CASSQDRSADYGYTF
CDR3 DNA: TGTGCCAGCAGCCAAGACAGATCCGCAGACTATGGCTACACCTTC
clone size: -
D gene: -
V gene: TRBV4-2
J gene: TRBJ1-2

CDR3 protein: CASSHPTSGGVEQFF
CDR3 DNA: TGTGCCAGCAGCCACCCGACTAGCGGGGGCGTTGAGCAGTTCTTC
clone size: -
D gene: TRBD2
V gene: TRBV4-2
J gene: TRBJ2-1

CDR3 protein: CAWSVEGDNSPLHF
CDR3 DNA: TGTGCCTGGAGTGTGGAAGGGGATAATTCACCCCTCCACTTT
clone size: -
D gene: -
V gene: TRBV30
J gene: TRBJ1-6

CDR3 protein: CASSLEGHGGYTF
CDR3 DNA: TGTGCCAGCAGCTTAGAGGGACATGGAGGCTACACCTTC
clone size: -
D gene: -
V gene: TRBV7-9
J gene: TRBJ1-2

CDR3 protein: CASSEARSQETQYF
CDR3 DNA: TGTGCCAGCAGTGAAGCCCGGAGTCAAGAGACCCAGTACTTC
clone size: -
D gene: -
V gene: TRBV25-1
J gene: TRBJ2-5

CDR3 protein: CASSSGHTEAFF
CDR3 DNA: TGTGCCAGCAGCTCCGGGCACACTGAAGCTTTCTTT
clone size: -
D gene: -
V gene: TRBV5-4
J gene: TRBJ1-1

CDR3 protein: CAWSVGGRSTDTQYF
CDR3 DNA: TGTGCCTGGAGTGTAGGTGGCCGAAGCACAGATACGCAGTATTTT
clone size: -
D gene: -
V gene: TRBV30
J gene: TRBJ2-3

CDR3 protein: CAGSLSVEAVPDEQYF
CDR3 DNA: TGTGCCGGCAGTTTAAGCGTGGAGGCGGTACCGGACGAGCAGTACTTC
clone size: -
D gene: -
V gene: TRBV27
J gene: TRBJ2-7

CDR3 protein: CASSYGRYNQPQHF
CDR3 DNA: TGTGCCAGCAGTTACGGGCGGTATAATCAGCCCCAGCATTTT
clone size: once
D gene: -
V gene: TRBV6-2/TRBV6-3
J gene: TRBJ1-5

CDR3 protein: CASSQDLSRAYTSYNEQFF
CDR3 DNA: TGTGCCAGCAGCCAAGATCTTAGTCGGGCCTACACCTCCTACAATGAGCAGTTCTTC
clone size: -
D gene: -
V gene: TRBV14
J gene: TRBJ2-1

CDR3 protein: CASSWSPGQTQHF
CDR3 DNA: TGTGCCAGCAGCTGGTCTCCGGGACAGACCCAGCATTTT
clone size: -
D gene: TRBD1
V gene: TRBV5-6
J gene: TRBJ1-5

CDR3 protein: CASSFSGTGELFF
CDR3 DNA: TGTGCCAGCAGCTTCTCAGGCACCGGGGAGCTGTTTTTT
clone size: -
D gene: -
V gene: TRBV11-2
J gene: TRBJ2-2

CDR3 protein: CASSSSGTGAGELFF
CDR3 DNA: TGTGCCAGCAGTTCTTCCGGGACAGGGGCCGGGGAGCTGTTTTTT
clone size: -
D gene: TRBD1
V gene: TRBV4-2
J gene: TRBJ2-2

CDR3 protein: CASSPSVTDTQYF
CDR3 DNA: TGCGCCAGCAGTCCTAGCGTCACAGATACGCAGTATTTT
clone size: -
D gene: -
V gene: TRBV10-1
J gene: TRBJ2-3

CDR3 protein: CASSKTGGTEAFF
CDR3 DNA: TGTGCCAGCAGTAAGACAGGGGGCACTGAAGCTTTCTTT
clone size: -
D gene: TRBD1
V gene: TRBV2
J gene: TRBJ1-1

CDR3 protein: CASSFSQMTGGANVLTF
CDR3 DNA: TGTGCCAGCAGCTTTTCCCAGATGACGGGCGGGGCCAACGTCCTGACTTTC
clone size: -
D gene: -
V gene: TRBV7-2
J gene: TRBJ2-6

CDR3 protein: CASSQISLAKNIQYF
CDR3 DNA: TGTGCCAGCAGCCAAATCAGCCTAGCCAAAAACATTCAGTACTTC
clone size: -
D gene: -
V gene: TRBV3-1/TRBV3-2
J gene: TRBJ2-4

CDR3 protein: CAVQGADSGANVLTF
CDR3 DNA: TGTGCAGTACAGGGGGCCGACTCTGGGGCCAACGTCCTGACTTTC
clone size: -
D gene: TRBD1
V gene: TRBV6-6
J gene: TRBJ2-6

CDR3 protein: CASQNVAQAPLGYTF
CDR3 DNA: TGTGCCAGCCAAAATGTAGCACAGGCCCCCCTTGGCTACACCTTC
clone size: -
D gene: -
V gene: TRBV2
J gene: TRBJ1-2

CDR3 protein: CARGATNYGYTF
CDR3 DNA: TGTGCCCGAGGGGCAACTAACTATGGCTACACCTTC
clone size: -
D gene: -
V gene: TRBV30
J gene: TRBJ1-2

CDR3 protein: CASSLAGREETQYF
CDR3 DNA: TGCGCCAGCAGCTTGGCCGGAAGGGAAGAGACCCAGTACTTC
clone size: -
D gene: -
V gene: TRBV5-1
J gene: TRBJ2-5

CDR3 protein: CAWSAQGSAKTQYF
CDR3 DNA: TGTGCCTGGAGTGCACAGGGGAGCGCGAAGACCCAGTACTTC
clone size: -
D gene: TRBD1
V gene: TRBV30
J gene: TRBJ2-5

CDR3 protein: CASSSAPSDYNEKLFF
CDR3 DNA: TGTGCCAGCAGCTCAGCCCCGAGCGATTATAATGAAAAACTGTTTTTT
clone size: -
D gene: -
V gene: TRBV5-6
J gene: TRBJ1-4

CDR3 protein: CASSLSHNEQFF
CDR3 DNA: TGTGCCAGCAGCTTATCTCACAATGAGCAGTTCTTC
clone size: once
D gene: -
V gene: TRBV11-3
J gene: TRBJ2-1

CDR3 protein: CASSLGTGESETQYF
CDR3 DNA: TGTGCCAGCAGCTTGGGTACAGGGGAGTCGGAGACCCAGTACTTC
clone size: -
D gene: TRBD1
V gene: TRBV5-8
J gene: TRBJ2-5

CDR3 protein: CASSSLAGNQETQYF
CDR3 DNA: TGTGCCAGCAGCTCCCTAGCGGGGAACCAAGAGACCCAGTACTTC
clone size: -
D gene: TRBD2
V gene: TRBV5-4
J gene: TRBJ2-5

CDR3 protein: CASSSSYEQYF
CDR3 DNA: TGTGCCAGCAGTTCTTCCTACGAGCAGTACTTC
clone size: once
D gene: -
V gene: TRBV28
J gene: TRBJ2-7

CDR3 protein: CASSLDLGTEAFF
CDR3 DNA: TGCGCCAGCAGCTTGGACCTGGGCACTGAAGCTTTCTTT
clone size: -
D gene: -
V gene: TRBV5-1
J gene: TRBJ1-1

CDR3 protein: CATRDLAGHQETQYF
CDR3 DNA: TGTGCCACCCGGGACTTAGCGGGGCACCAAGAGACCCAGTACTTC
clone size: -
D gene: TRBD2
V gene: TRBV7-9
J gene: TRBJ2-5

CDR3 protein: CASSYSTVLDYGYTF
CDR3 DNA: TGTGCCAGCAGTTACTCAACCGTCCTGGACTATGGCTACACCTTC
clone size: -
D gene: -
V gene: TRBV6-5
J gene: TRBJ1-2

CDR3 protein: CASSLESGGAYNEQFF
CDR3 DNA: TGTGCCAGCAGCTTAGAGAGCGGGGGGGCCTACAATGAGCAGTTCTTC
clone size: -
D gene: TRBD2
V gene: TRBV7-8
J gene: TRBJ2-1

CDR3 protein: CALKARGAGYGYTF
CDR3 DNA: TGTGCCTTGAAAGCTCGGGGGGCCGGCTATGGCTACACCTTC
clone size: -
D gene: -
V gene: TRBV10-3
J gene: TRBJ1-2

CDR3 protein: CASSLGGQGVDEQYF
CDR3 DNA: TGTGCCAGCAGTTTGGGGGGGCAGGGGGTTGACGAGCAGTACTTC
clone size: -
D gene: -
V gene: TRBV28
J gene: TRBJ2-7

CDR3 protein: CASSLVGFLGHQETQYF
CDR3 DNA: TGTGCCAGCAGCCTCGTGGGGTTTCTGGGCCACCAAGAGACCCAGTACTTC
clone size: once
D gene: -
V gene: TRBV13
J gene: TRBJ2-5

CDR3 protein: CASSFSSTPFYEQYF
CDR3 DNA: TGTGCCAGCAGCTTTTCTTCAACACCCTTCTACGAGCAGTACTTC
clone size: -
D gene: -
V gene: TRBV5-6
J gene: TRBJ2-7

CDR3 protein: CASSLARGDEQYF
CDR3 DNA: TGTGCCAGCAGCTTAGCGCGGGGCGACGAGCAGTACTTC
clone size: -
D gene: -
V gene: TRBV7-9
J gene: TRBJ2-7

CDR3 protein: CASSRDTLNYGYTF
CDR3 DNA: TGTGCCAGCAGCCGGGACACTCTTAACTATGGCTACACCTTC
clone size: once
D gene: -
V gene: TRBV5-4
J gene: TRBJ1-2

CDR3 protein: CASSYSNRGTAATNEKLFF
CDR3 DNA: TGTGCCAGCAGTTACTCGAATCGGGGGACAGCAGCAACTAATGAAAAACTGTTTTTT
clone size: once
D gene: TRBD1
V gene: TRBV6-2/TRBV6-3
J gene: TRBJ1-4

CDR3 protein: CASSPRLYYGYTF
CDR3 DNA: TGTGCCAGCAGCCCCCGGTTGTACTATGGCTACACCTTC
clone size: once
D gene: -
V gene: TRBV9
J gene: TRBJ1-2

CDR3 protein: CASSSQGAFNYGYTF
CDR3 DNA: TGTGCCAGCAGCTCACAGGGGGCTTTTAACTATGGCTACACCTTC
clone size: -
D gene: TRBD1
V gene: TRBV6-5
J gene: TRBJ1-2

CDR3 protein: CASSSRPRLNTEAFF
CDR3 DNA: TGTGCCAGCAGCTCCCGTCCCAGGTTGAACACTGAAGCTTTCTTT
clone size: -
D gene: -
V gene: TRBV7-2
J gene: TRBJ1-1

CDR3 protein: CASSEALWSNQPQHF
CDR3 DNA: TGTGCCAGCAGTGAAGCGCTTTGGAGCAATCAGCCCCAGCATTTT
clone size: few
D gene: -
V gene: TRBV2
J gene: TRBJ1-5